Detailed here is one T cell receptor beta chain. Followed longitudinally, the Seattle patients had been enrolled during active infection. These data belong to a study of blood T cell repertoires in COVID-19. The ends were cut back, 4 bases at V and 2 bases at J, with 8 bases in the middle. This CDR3 contains 13 residues. Germline assignment: CDR1 SNHLY and CDR2 FYNNEI. Sequenced by immunoSEQ multiplex PCR; TCRdb stores in-frame clones only, minus some. Among 200,000 to 250,000 clones, about 80% were seen once, and the ten largest hold roughly 7.8%. V gene TRBV2 combines with J gene TRBJ2-5; maybe TRBD1 (5 bases). The sequence came from a woman aged 80 or older with COVID-19, enrolled during active disease. The sample was peripheral blood. The CDR3 spells CASSVNRQETQYF. The CDR3 DNA reads as TGTGCCAGCAGTGTGAACAGGCAAGAGACCCAGTACTTC.